The 20 T cell receptor beta chains in this list originate from one sample, sequenced in a study of CD8 T cells in ankylosing spondylitis. TCRdb re-called the 5' RACE reads with MiXCR, one entry per CDR3 protein. The table lists about 340,000 distinct CDR3 sequences, roughly 15% of them singletons. Specimen: blood, either unsorted or a sorted T cell fraction (not recorded which). The receptors were gathered from a male donor with ankylosing spondylitis or in good health (not recorded which).

CDR3 DNA sequence: TGCGCCAGCAGCCAATTTTGGCCGAAATCCTACGAGCAGTACTTC. Amino acids: CASSQFWPKSYEQYF. The chain recombines TRBV4-1 with TRBJ2-7; the D is unclear. The V end was cut by 2 bases, the J end by 1 base, with 12 bases between. CDR3 length: 15 amino acids. Germline CDR1 reads MGHRA; CDR2 reads YSYEKL.

This clonotype was found a few times. The genes are TRBV29-1 and TRBJ1-2; no definite D call. Deletions cut 3 bases from V and 4 bases from J, with 9 bases between. This CDR3 has 12 residues. From germline, CDR1 is SQVTM and CDR2 ANQGSEA. In DNA, the CDR3 is TGCAGCGTTGAGAATCTGGGCTATGGCTACACCTTC. It yields the protein CSVENLGYGYTF.

This clonotype turned up a few times. The chain has TRBV20-1 and TRBJ2-1; possible D gene TRBD2, 6 bases. CDR1 and CDR2 (germline): DFQATT, SNEGSKA (reference sequence). Trimming removed 0 bases from V and 16 bases from J, with 16 bases in between. The CDR3 loop spans 12 amino acids. In nucleotides, the CDR3 is TGCAGTGCTAGAGATGAAAGGCGGGGCCTTTTCTTC. It is translated as CSARDERRGLFF.

In this sample, this clonotype turned up a few times. The chain recombines TRBV18 with TRBJ2-2, with unresolved D. Germline CDR1 KGHSH, CDR2 LQKENI. Trimming pared 1 base from V and 0 bases from J, leaving 9 bases between. This CDR3 has 16 residues. The CDR3 DNA is TGTGCCAGCTCACCACAGGCACCCGCGAACACCGGGGAGCTGTTTTTT. Amino acids: CASSPQAPANTGELFF.

The CDR3 region is CSATGTSGLSYEQYF. The CDR3 DNA reads as TGCAGTGCGACCGGGACTAGCGGGCTCTCCTACGAGCAGTACTTC. The chain carries TRBV20-1 and TRBJ2-7; TRBD2 matches 12 bases. V was pared by 6 bases and J by 0 bases, with 6 bases of the junction left unmatched. This CDR3 is built from 15 residues. In germline, CDR1 is DFQATT, CDR2 SNEGSKA (reference sequence).

This clonotype was recorded a few times. The chain joins TRBV7-2 to TRBJ2-4; the match to TRBD2 covers 8 bases. The V gene end was trimmed by 2 bases and the J gene end by 15 bases; junction bases not matched to a gene: 9. CDR1 SGHTA and CDR2 FQGNSA come from the germline V gene. The CDR3 has 13 residues. CDR3 protein: CASSLRAGDSLYF. The CDR3, as DNA: TGTGCCAGCAGCTTACGAGCGGGAGATTCATTGTACTTC.

The V call is TRBV5-1, the J call TRBJ1-1; no reliable D call. Trimming removed 0 bases from V and 0 bases from J, with 6 bases in between. Germline-derived CDR1 and CDR2 are SGHRS and YFSETQ. This CDR3 is 14 amino acids long. CDR3 DNA: TGCGCCAGCAGCTTGGAATACATGAACACTGAAGCTTTCTTT. It codes for CASSLEYMNTEAFF.

The CDR3 sequence: CAISGREPRDTQYF. The CDR3 coding sequence is TGTGCCATCAGTGGCCGGGAACCCAGGGATACGCAGTATTTT. V usage is TRBV10-3 and J usage is TRBJ2-3, with a tentative D call TRBD2 (5 bases). This CDR3 spans 14 amino acids. Trimming cost V 4 bases and J 6 bases, with 14 bases left between them. Germline CDR1 ENHRY, CDR2 SYGVKD.

This clonotype was counted ten times or more. V usage is TRBV4-2 and J usage is TRBJ1-1, with a weak D call TRBD1 (6 bases). The CDR3 totals 13 residues. Trimming removed 5 bases at V and 4 bases at J, with 11 bases between. Germline values: CDR1 LGHNA, CDR2 YNFKEQ. The CDR3 reads CASSSEGGTEAFF. As DNA, the CDR3 is TGTGCCAGCAGCTCCGAGGGGGGCACTGAAGCTTTCTTT.

This clonotype was detected ten times or more. The chain employs TRBV12-3 or TRBV12-4 and TRBJ1-1; D unclear. V lost 6 bases, J lost 3 bases, and 5 bases lay in between. This CDR3 spans 11 amino acids. The CDR3 reads CASRRDTEAFF. The CDR3 DNA is TGTGCCAGCAGAAGGGACACTGAAGCTTTCTTT.

This clonotype was seen more than once but under ten times. The rearrangement links TRBV20-1 to TRBJ1-1; D is perhaps TRBD1 (6 bases). Germline CDR1 and CDR2: DFQATT and SNEGSKA (reference sequence). This CDR3 region has 14 residues. Trimming removed 6 bases at V and 3 bases at J, with 17 bases between. In DNA, the CDR3 is TGCAGTGCCCCCTTGGGGGGCGCAGACACTGAAGCTTTCTTT. Residues: CSAPLGGADTEAFF.

The gene calls are TRBV5-1 and TRBJ2-7; 10 bases map to TRBD2. This CDR3 has 16 residues. V trimming: 2 bases; J trimming: 2 bases; junction bases outside the gene matches: 7. In germline, CDR1 is SGHRS, CDR2 YFSETQ. The CDR3 nucleotides read TGCGCCAGCAGCTTAGGGGCAACTAGCGGGACCTACGAGCAGTACTTC. It yields the protein CASSLGATSGTYEQYF.

This clonotype was seen a handful of times. This sequence joins TRBV7-8 and TRBJ2-4; D not certain. CDR3 length: 19 residues. CDR1 SGHVS and CDR2 FQNEAQ come from the germline V gene. V gave up 0 bases and J gave up 0 bases, with 18 bases separating them. The CDR3 spells CASSLATLGSFSAKNIQYF. As DNA, the CDR3 is TGTGCCAGCAGCTTAGCGACCCTGGGGTCGTTTTCAGCCAAAAACATTCAGTACTTC.

V is TRBV3-1 and J is TRBJ2-1, with D uncertain. Germline V gene sequence: CDR1 LGHDT, CDR2 YNNKEL (reference sequence). CDR3 length equals 18 residues. V dropped 0 bases and J dropped 0 bases, with 15 bases sitting between them. CDR3 region: CASSQDLPPLSSYNEQFF. CDR3 bases: TGTGCCAGCAGCCAAGATCTCCCCCCTCTGAGCTCCTACAATGAGCAGTTCTTC.

This clonotype has more than one count but fewer than ten. This sequence joins TRBV5-6 and TRBJ1-1, with D possibly being TRBD1 (5 bases). Germline CDR1 reads SGHDT; CDR2 reads YYEEEE. The length of the CDR3 is 14 residues. Trimming cost V 5 bases and J 6 bases, with 17 bases left between them. This CDR3 is CASSWGFAGAEAFF. CDR3 sequence (DNA): TGTGCCAGCAGTTGGGGGTTTGCGGGCGCTGAAGCTTTCTTT.

V gene TRBV12-3 or TRBV12-4 combines with J gene TRBJ2-1; TRBD2 agrees at 8 bases. J gave up 10 bases and V 6 bases, and 20 bases lay outside the gene matches. CDR3 length equals 17 residues. The CDR3 coding sequence is TGTGCCAGCAGCCCCCTTCTGGGGGAGCGGGAGTACGGCGAGCAGTTCTTC. It yields the protein CASSPLLGEREYGEQFF.

This clonotype was seen at least ten times. The V and J genes are TRBV20-1 and TRBJ2-3, with 14 bases matching TRBD2. The CDR3 length is 15 residues. V lost 1 base, J lost 8 bases, and 5 bases stayed unmatched. Germline V gene data show CDR1 as DFQATT and CDR2 as SNEGSKA (reference sequence). This chain's CDR3 is CSARGGGTSGSTQYF. In DNA form, the CDR3 reads TGCAGTGCTAGAGGGGGCGGGACTAGCGGGAGTACGCAGTATTTT.

The chain is built from TRBV29-1 and TRBJ2-7; TRBD2 aligns across 9 bases. The V gene end was trimmed by 0 bases and the J gene end by 6 bases; junction bases not matched to a gene: 6. Germline CDR1 SQVTM, CDR2 ANQGSEA. The CDR3 has 14 amino acids. For the CDR3, the DNA is TGCAGCGTTGAAGAATTTAGCGGGAGCGGCGAGCAGTACTTC. Translated, it gives CSVEEFSGSGEQYF.

The genes are TRBV6-1 and TRBJ1-1; no definite D call. V shed 2 bases and J shed 7 bases, with 11 bases lying between them. The CDR3 sequence is 13 residues long. The germline V gene has CDR1 MNHNS and CDR2 SASEGT. DNA of the CDR3: TGTGCCAGCAGTGAAATAGCCGGGGTTGAAGCTTTCTTT. Translation gives CASSEIAGVEAFF.

This clonotype was seen more than once but under ten times. This sequence joins TRBV10-3 and TRBJ1-1; 7 nucleotides line up with TRBD1. The germline gives CDR1 ENHRY, CDR2 SYGVKD. After removal of 11 bases from V and 4 bases from J, the junction contained 10 bases not matched to a gene. The CDR3 extends over 13 amino acids. CDR3 protein: CAARQGLSTEAFF. As DNA, the CDR3 is TGTGCCGCGAGACAGGGCCTCTCCACTGAAGCTTTCTTT.